Here is one T cell receptor beta chain with its context. This sample stems from a study of control samples from healthy donors and cancer patients. Germline CDR1 and CDR2: LNHNV and YYDKDF (reference sequence). Trimming removed 5 bases from V and 0 bases from J, with 8 bases in between. This CDR3 has 14 amino acids. Profiling relied on immunoSEQ multiplex PCR, and the TCRdb table lists in-frame clones only, not all of them. Seen here are about 180,000 clones, approximately 92% observed once, and the top ten hold about 1.4%. The sequencing input was blood. The source of this sequence is a man aged 25-45 years in good health. V usage is TRBV15 and J usage is TRBJ1-5; D unclear. The CDR3 reads CATSQSYSNQPQHF. The DNA of the CDR3 is TGTGCCACCAGCCAGAGCTATAGCAATCAGCCCCAGCATTTT.